This TCR beta chain was captured by sequencing in a study of vaccination effects on CD4 cells after COVID-19. Across the study: Post-vaccine samples followed the second dose by a median of 72 days.

This clone appeared a few times. Its matching antigen is unknown. Trimming pared 4 bases from V and 5 bases from J, leaving 16 bases between. CDR1 and CDR2 from the germline V gene are SGHRS and YFSETQ. CDR3 length equals 14 residues. Once cultured for roughly 10 days, the cells underwent separation to obtain CD4+ T cells. Each participant was administered two doses of either the BNT162b2 or the mRNA-1273 vaccine. TCRdb keeps only in-frame clones here, not all; method: immunoSEQ multiplex PCR. The sample consists of 42,000 or so clones, around 70% of them appearing once. This receptor was taken from a human donor who received a COVID-19 vaccine. The input for sequencing was CD4+ T cells from PBMCs cultured without peptide, taken after COVID-19 vaccination. The rearrangement uses TRBV5-1 and TRBJ2-7; possible D gene TRBD1, 5 bases. For the CDR3, the DNA is TGCGCCAGCAGCCTCGGGTCCAGGGCCCACGAGCAGTACTTC. Residues: CASSLGSRAHEQYF.